The next 3 T cell receptor beta chains were all read from a single sample in a study of graft-versus-host responses after intestinal transplantation. TCRdb's table, derived via immunoSEQ multiplex PCR, lists solely in-frame clones and lacks some. The repertoire holds around 19,000 clones, with over 35% as singletons. Sequenced material: alloreactive CD4+ T cells from a mixed lymphocyte reaction culture, taken before intestinal transplant. Indicated subset: CFSE-low proliferating T cells sorted from roughly six-day pre-transplant mixed lymphocyte reaction (GvH or HvG direction). These receptors came from a human patient who received an intestinal transplant.

This chain connects TRBV9 to TRBJ2-7; TRBD2 might be the D (6 bases). Germline assignment: CDR1 SGDLS and CDR2 YYNGEE. The CDR3 consists of 17 residues. Trimming removed 6 bases at V and 3 bases at J, with 25 bases between. The CDR3 DNA follows: TGTGCCAGCACCCCAACGCGGACTATCCGAAACCTCTACGAGCAGTACTTC. Translation gives CASTPTRTIRNLYEQYF.

This clone was seen more than once but under ten times. The chain couples TRBV6-5 to TRBJ1-2; no clear D. Germline values: CDR1 MNHEY, CDR2 SVGAGI. Deletions cut 5 bases from V and 5 bases from J, with 15 bases between. The CDR3 has 14 residues. The CDR3 DNA is TGTGCCAGCAGTGAGGGTGGGGTATGGTATGGCTACACCTTC. Translating it yields CASSEGGVWYGYTF.

This chain uses TRBV6-5 with TRBJ1-5; D possibly corresponds to TRBD1 (5 bases). This CDR3 region has 13 residues. V was pared by 0 bases and J by 7 bases, with 7 bases between. Germline assignment: CDR1 MNHEY and CDR2 SVGAGI. CDR3 coding DNA: TGTGCCAGCAGTTACTCGAGGGACCAGCCCCAGCATTTT. Translating gives CASSYSRDQPQHF.